This is a list of T cell receptor beta chains from one sample in a study of OX40 agonist ivuxolimab in advanced cancers. Here immunoSEQ multiplex PCR was the method, and the copy in TCRdb shows in-frame clones only, minus some. The sample lists over 25,000 clones; 82% were seen once. The source was CD4+ or CD8+ T cells sorted from blood, collected in a trial of the OX40 agonist ivuxolimab. The receptors here all came from an adult with an advanced solid tumor such as melanoma, head and neck, liver or kidney cancer. Each CDR3 is given without its conserved first and last residue. The size entry is marked missing in some rows and otherwise reads once, few, many or a size class.

TRBV29-1	-	TRBJ2-5	SIEGRIWETQY
TRBV5-5	-	TRBJ2-3	ASMTPIVSTSTDMQY
TRBV19	-	TRBJ2-1	ASSIWDRGNNEQF
TRBV6-5	-	TRBJ1-5	ASSYGGNNQPQH
TRBV23-1	-	TRBJ2-5	ASSQSGAGNGRETQY
TRBV28	-	TRBJ1-1	ASSFQGDTEAF
TRBV5-6	-	TRBJ1-5	ASSLGQAYSNQPQH
TRBV19	-	TRBJ2-2	ASRPTIEGSAGNTGELF
TRBV27	-	TRBJ2-7	ASSFGQGVEQY
TRBV15	-	TRBJ1-3	ATSRDRGAGNTIY
TRBV30	-	TRBJ2-1	AWAGTSYNEQF
TRBV5-1	once	TRBJ1-6	ASSLTAGYNSPLH
TRBV4-1	-	-	ASSQASAEQY
TRBV2	-	TRBJ2-1	AGGNLGGNEQF
TRBV2	-	TRBJ1-3	ASSEAGSSGNTIY
TRBV6-4	-	TRBJ2-1	ASSLTSGGVNEQF
TRBV14	once	TRBJ1-5	ASSLSPRQPQH
TRBV19	-	TRBJ1-5	ASYSGGGQPQH
TRBV19	-	TRBJ1-5	ASSIEGYSNQPQH
TRBV4-1	-	TRBJ1-2	ASTKTGEANYGYT
TRBV19	-	TRBJ2-1	ASSIWDRVVNEQF
TRBV7-9	-	TRBJ2-1	ASSLAGTTEQF
TRBV4-2	few	TRBJ2-1	ASSPHGPRQGYNEQF
TRBV4-1	-	TRBJ2-7	ASSQSLRDYSYEQY
TRBV5-1	-	TRBJ1-1	ASRVTANTEAF
TRBV6-5	-	TRBJ1-1	ASSSGSTEAF
TRBV28	-	TRBJ1-1	ASSLDSLMNTEAF
TRBV14	-	TRBJ1-5	ASSQSGGGNQPQH
TRBV4-1	-	TRBJ2-3	ASSQDLSGAQY
TRBV7-8	-	TRBJ1-4	ASSLRGTNEKLF
TRBV7-8	-	TRBJ1-4	ASSLGTGVNEKLF
TRBV9	-	TRBJ2-1	ASSVDGQGNEQF
TRBV10-3	-	TRBJ1-5	AISARHESNQPQH
TRBV13	-	-	ASRPGLASEQY
TRBV4-2	-	TRBJ2-1	ASSQDGSRDEQF